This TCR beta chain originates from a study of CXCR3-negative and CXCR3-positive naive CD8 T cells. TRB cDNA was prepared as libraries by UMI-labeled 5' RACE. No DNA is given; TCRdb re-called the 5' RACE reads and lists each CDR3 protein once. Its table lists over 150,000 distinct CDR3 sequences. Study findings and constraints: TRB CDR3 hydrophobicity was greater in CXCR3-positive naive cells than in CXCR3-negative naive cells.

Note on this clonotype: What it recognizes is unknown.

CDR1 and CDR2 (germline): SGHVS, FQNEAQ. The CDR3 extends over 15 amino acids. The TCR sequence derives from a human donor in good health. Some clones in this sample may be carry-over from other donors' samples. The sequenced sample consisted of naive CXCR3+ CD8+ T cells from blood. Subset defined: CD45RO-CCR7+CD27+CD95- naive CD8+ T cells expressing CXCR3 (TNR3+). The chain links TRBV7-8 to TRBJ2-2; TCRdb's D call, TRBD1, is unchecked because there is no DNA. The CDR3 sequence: CASFPRDTSTGELFF.